The rows below give T cell receptor beta chains drawn from one sample of a study of T cell repertoires in cytomegalovirus infection. Via MiXCR, TCRdb re-called the reads, giving one row per CDR3 protein. The sample contains roughly 990,000 distinct CDR3 sequences, around a third of which appear only once. Their recognized antigens are unknown. The sequencing used cultured CD8+ T cells from PBMCs, collected from culture after CMV antigen stimulation. The receptors shown here come from a human donor in good health (CMV status not recorded). Some clones in this sample may be carry-over from other donors' samples. The CDR3 runs from the conserved cysteine through the conserved F or W. Fields, in order: clone size, D gene, J gene, V gene, CDR3 DNA, CDR3 protein. A D gene is named only where the DNA matches it firmly. For some rows the clone size is stated as once, few or many, or as a class when expanded; others skip it.

abundance: few
d_gene: TRBD1
j_gene: TRBJ1-2
v_gene: TRBV27
CDR3nt: TGTGCCAGCAGTCAGGGGGTGAGGTGGTATGGCTACACCTTC
CDR3aa: CASSQGVRWYGYTF

abundance: -
d_gene: -
j_gene: TRBJ2-2
v_gene: TRBV6-6
CDR3nt: TGTGCCAGCAGCCTCAGGGTAGCGAACACCGGGGAGCTGTTTTTT
CDR3aa: CASSLRVANTGELFF

abundance: many
d_gene: -
j_gene: TRBJ2-3
v_gene: TRBV7-2
CDR3nt: TGTGCCGTGGGGTTTTCGCAGTATTTT
CDR3aa: CAVGFSQYF

abundance: -
d_gene: -
j_gene: TRBJ1-2
v_gene: TRBV27
CDR3nt: TGTGCCAGCAGTTTTCGCAGGACATCCAACTATGGCTACACCTTC
CDR3aa: CASSFRRTSNYGYTF

abundance: few
d_gene: -
j_gene: TRBJ2-1
v_gene: TRBV6-5
CDR3nt: TGTGCCAGCAGTTTCTCTCGCAGATTAACAGGGTGGGGCGACAATGAGCAGTTCTTC
CDR3aa: CASSFSRRLTGWGDNEQFF

abundance: many
d_gene: TRBD1
j_gene: TRBJ2-5
v_gene: TRBV27
CDR3nt: TGTGCCAGCGGACAGGGTATAGGAGAGACCCAGTACTTC
CDR3aa: CASGQGIGETQYF

abundance: few
d_gene: TRBD1
j_gene: TRBJ1-1
v_gene: TRBV19
CDR3nt: TGTGCCAGTATCCCATACCTGGGAGGGGGCGACGTGGGCACTGAAGCTTTCTTT
CDR3aa: CASIPYLGGGDVGTEAFF

abundance: -
d_gene: TRBD1
j_gene: TRBJ2-7
v_gene: TRBV13
CDR3nt: TGTGCCAGCAGCTCCAGAGGGACAGGGTTTTCCTACGAGCAGTACTTC
CDR3aa: CASSSRGTGFSYEQYF

abundance: -
d_gene: -
j_gene: TRBJ2-2
v_gene: TRBV6-6
CDR3nt: TGTGCCAGCAGTTACTCCCCCGGGACCTTCACCGGGGAGCTGTTTTTT
CDR3aa: CASSYSPGTFTGELFF

abundance: few
d_gene: -
j_gene: TRBJ1-2
v_gene: TRBV27
CDR3nt: TGTGCCAGCAGTTTATTGGGGGGCGACTATGGCTACACCTTC
CDR3aa: CASSLLGGDYGYTF

abundance: -
d_gene: -
j_gene: TRBJ2-1
v_gene: TRBV7-9
CDR3nt: TGTGCCAGCAGCCGCTACCCGGGGCCCCAAGAGGAGCAGTTCTTC
CDR3aa: CASSRYPGPQEEQFF

abundance: -
d_gene: -
j_gene: TRBJ2-1
v_gene: TRBV10-3
CDR3nt: TGTGCCATCACCACCTTCTCAACCGGGCCCGGGGGTTCCTACAATGAGCAGTTCTTC
CDR3aa: CAITTFSTGPGGSYNEQFF

abundance: -
d_gene: -
j_gene: TRBJ1-1
v_gene: TRBV2
CDR3nt: TGTGCCAGCAGTGACCATTCGGAGTTGAACACTGAAGCTTTCTTT
CDR3aa: CASSDHSELNTEAFF

abundance: few
d_gene: TRBD1
j_gene: TRBJ2-1
v_gene: TRBV10-2
CDR3nt: TGCGCCACCGATGAAGGGGGCGACGGGGATGAGCAGTTCTTC
CDR3aa: CATDEGGDGDEQFF

abundance: many
d_gene: -
j_gene: TRBJ2-4
v_gene: TRBV7-6
CDR3nt: TGTGCCAGCAGCCCCCGGACAGACAAAAACATTCAGTACTTC
CDR3aa: CASSPRTDKNIQYF

abundance: -
d_gene: -
j_gene: TRBJ2-5
v_gene: TRBV28
CDR3nt: TGTGCCAGCAGTTTATATCCCATTCAAGAGACCCAGTACTTC
CDR3aa: CASSLYPIQETQYF

abundance: -
d_gene: -
j_gene: TRBJ2-3
v_gene: TRBV15
CDR3nt: TGTGCCACCAGCAGAGCAGGGGACGGTAGCACAGATACGCAGTATTTT
CDR3aa: CATSRAGDGSTDTQYF

abundance: -
d_gene: -
j_gene: TRBJ1-2
v_gene: TRBV27
CDR3nt: TGTGCCAGCAGACTCAGACAGGTTTCTAACTATGGCTACACCTTC
CDR3aa: CASRLRQVSNYGYTF

abundance: -
d_gene: -
j_gene: TRBJ1-2
v_gene: TRBV2
CDR3nt: TGTGCCATTACACAGGGAGACTATGGCTACACCTTC
CDR3aa: CAITQGDYGYTF

abundance: many
d_gene: -
j_gene: TRBJ2-1
v_gene: TRBV19
CDR3nt: TGTGCCAGCAGTCGCAGAGGAGGGTACAATGAGCAGTTCTTC
CDR3aa: CASSRRGGYNEQFF

abundance: -
d_gene: -
j_gene: TRBJ2-5
v_gene: TRBV4-1
CDR3nt: TGCGCCAGCAGCCAAGAAGGTTTGGAGGAGACCCAGTACTTC
CDR3aa: CASSQEGLEETQYF

abundance: many
d_gene: TRBD1
j_gene: TRBJ2-2
v_gene: TRBV7-9
CDR3nt: TGTGCCAGCAGCTTGACGGACAGGGGGCCGAACACCGGGGAGCTGTTTTTT
CDR3aa: CASSLTDRGPNTGELFF

abundance: -
d_gene: TRBD2
j_gene: TRBJ2-4
v_gene: TRBV4-1
CDR3nt: TGCGCCAGCAGCCAACTAGGGCTTCGGGGGGGCCTCGAAAACATTCAGTACTTC
CDR3aa: CASSQLGLRGGLENIQYF

abundance: many
d_gene: TRBD1
j_gene: TRBJ2-1
v_gene: TRBV12-3/TRBV12-4
CDR3nt: TGTGCCAGCAGTCCGGACAGGGTCGGGGAGTTCTTC
CDR3aa: CASSPDRVGEFF

abundance: few
d_gene: -
j_gene: TRBJ1-1
v_gene: TRBV20-1
CDR3nt: TGCAGTGCTAGAGACCTGGCGAACACTGAAGCTTTCTTT
CDR3aa: CSARDLANTEAFF

abundance: -
d_gene: -
j_gene: TRBJ2-7
v_gene: TRBV10-3
CDR3nt: TGTGCCATCCTCACGCGCACGGTGAGCTCCTACGAGCAGTACTTC
CDR3aa: CAILTRTVSSYEQYF

abundance: -
d_gene: -
j_gene: TRBJ1-6
v_gene: TRBV6-2/TRBV6-3
CDR3nt: TGTGCCAGCAGTTACGGCCCGAGGATGAGCTCCTATAATTCACCCCTCCACTTT
CDR3aa: CASSYGPRMSSYNSPLHF

abundance: many
d_gene: -
j_gene: TRBJ1-1
v_gene: TRBV7-8
CDR3nt: TGTGCCAGCAGCTTAGCTGGTCTGGCACGACCGCGGAACACTGAAGCTTTCTTT
CDR3aa: CASSLAGLARPRNTEAFF

abundance: -
d_gene: -
j_gene: TRBJ1-1
v_gene: TRBV7-9
CDR3nt: TGTGCCAGCAGCAAATCAGACAGGGAAGCTTTCTTT
CDR3aa: CASSKSDREAFF

abundance: few
d_gene: -
j_gene: TRBJ2-7
v_gene: TRBV28
CDR3nt: TGTGCCAGCAGCCAAAGGGGTCTCCCCCCCTACGAGCAGTACTTC
CDR3aa: CASSQRGLPPYEQYF

abundance: -
d_gene: -
j_gene: TRBJ1-1
v_gene: TRBV7-9
CDR3nt: TGTGCCAGCAGCTTAGAGCTAGGGATACCCACTGAAGCTTTCTTT
CDR3aa: CASSLELGIPTEAFF

abundance: few
d_gene: -
j_gene: TRBJ2-1
v_gene: TRBV2
CDR3nt: TGTGCCAGCAGAGGAAGGAGGGATGAGCAGTTCTTC
CDR3aa: CASRGRRDEQFF

abundance: many
d_gene: TRBD1
j_gene: TRBJ1-2
v_gene: TRBV19
CDR3nt: TGTGCCAGTAGTGCAGGGGGCGCAAATGGCTACACCTTC
CDR3aa: CASSAGGANGYTF

abundance: -
d_gene: -
j_gene: TRBJ1-5
v_gene: TRBV12-3/TRBV12-4
CDR3nt: TGTGCCAGCTGTCAGGGGACTCAGCCCCAGCATTTT
CDR3aa: CASCQGTQPQHF

abundance: many
d_gene: TRBD2
j_gene: TRBJ2-5
v_gene: TRBV7-2
CDR3nt: TGTGCCAGCAGCTTAGGAAGTCGCGGGGGGCAAGAGACCCAGTACTTC
CDR3aa: CASSLGSRGGQETQYF

abundance: many
d_gene: -
j_gene: TRBJ2-1
v_gene: TRBV6-1
CDR3nt: TGTGCCAGCAGTTTGTCGTGGGGTGACGATGAGCAGTTCTTC
CDR3aa: CASSLSWGDDEQFF

abundance: few
d_gene: -
j_gene: TRBJ2-1
v_gene: TRBV29-1
CDR3nt: TGCAGCGTTTTCGGGGCCGAGCAGTTCTTC
CDR3aa: CSVFGAEQFF

abundance: many
d_gene: -
j_gene: TRBJ1-2
v_gene: TRBV19
CDR3nt: TGTGCCAGTAGTCAACATCCCACCGACTATGGCTACACCTTC
CDR3aa: CASSQHPTDYGYTF

abundance: -
d_gene: TRBD2
j_gene: TRBJ2-5
v_gene: TRBV7-3
CDR3nt: TGTGCCAGCAGCTCTCGGAGGAAAGCGGGGGCCCAAGAGACCCAGTACTTC
CDR3aa: CASSSRRKAGAQETQYF

abundance: -
d_gene: -
j_gene: TRBJ1-1
v_gene: TRBV18
CDR3nt: TGTGCCAGCTCACCGGGCAGGGCCCATGGGGTGAACACTGAAGCTTTCTTT
CDR3aa: CASSPGRAHGVNTEAFF

abundance: -
d_gene: TRBD1
j_gene: TRBJ2-5
v_gene: TRBV6-4
CDR3nt: TGTGCCAGCAGTGACGAGGGACAGAAACTAGAGACCCAGTACTTC
CDR3aa: CASSDEGQKLETQYF

abundance: few
d_gene: TRBD1
j_gene: TRBJ2-7
v_gene: TRBV5-6
CDR3nt: TGTGCCAGCAGCTTGAGGGGGACAGGGGGTTCCTACGAGCAGTACTTC
CDR3aa: CASSLRGTGGSYEQYF

abundance: few
d_gene: TRBD1
j_gene: TRBJ1-1
v_gene: TRBV27
CDR3nt: TGTGCCAGCAGTTTCCTCCCCGGGACAGGTCACGAAGCTTTCTTT
CDR3aa: CASSFLPGTGHEAFF

abundance: -
d_gene: -
j_gene: TRBJ2-2
v_gene: TRBV29-1
CDR3nt: TGCAGCGTTGAAGATTCGGAGACAGGACTAGACGGGGAGCTGTTTTTT
CDR3aa: CSVEDSETGLDGELFF

abundance: -
d_gene: TRBD1
j_gene: TRBJ1-5
v_gene: TRBV27
CDR3nt: TGTACCAGCAGTAACAGGGGAGAGCAGCCCCAGCATTTT
CDR3aa: CTSSNRGEQPQHF

abundance: -
d_gene: -
j_gene: TRBJ2-7
v_gene: TRBV15
CDR3nt: TGTGCCACCAGCTCCAGACATGGTAAAACCTACGAGCAGTACTTC
CDR3aa: CATSSRHGKTYEQYF

abundance: few
d_gene: TRBD2
j_gene: TRBJ2-1
v_gene: TRBV19
CDR3nt: TGTGCCAGTATCCCCCGGGGTAGCGGGGGGGTATCCTACAATGAGCAGTTCTTC
CDR3aa: CASIPRGSGGVSYNEQFF

abundance: -
d_gene: -
j_gene: TRBJ1-6
v_gene: TRBV27
CDR3nt: TGTGCCAGCACCCTTACATATAATTCACCCCTCCACTTT
CDR3aa: CASTLTYNSPLHF

abundance: -
d_gene: -
j_gene: TRBJ2-5
v_gene: TRBV6-1
CDR3nt: TGTGCCAGCAGTGAATGGCCACCTCCCTTAGAGACCCAGTACTTC
CDR3aa: CASSEWPPPLETQYF